The 15 T cell receptor beta chains in this list originate from one sample, sequenced in a study of cytomegalovirus exposure and HLA in healthy donors. PCR was performed using 60 Vbeta and 13 Jbeta primers. Clones were sequenced by immunoSEQ multiplex PCR, and TCRdb holds only the in-frame ones, with some missing. The data hold 270,000 or so clones, with approximately 91% observed a single time. Input material: PBMCs. The receptors originated from a girl aged 2-9 years in good health and CMV-seronegative.

The rearrangement joins TRBV6-1 to TRBJ2-1; 7 nucleotides match TRBD1. The J segment lost 3 bases and the V segment lost 4 bases, leaving 6 bases of the junction unmatched. The CDR3 runs 15 residues. The germline V gene has CDR1 MNHNS and CDR2 SASEGT. CDR3: CASSAGQGDYNEQFF. The DNA for the CDR3 is TGTGCCAGCAGTGCAGGCCAGGGGGACTACAATGAGCAGTTCTTC.

The chain couples TRBV7-9 to TRBJ2-7, with 10 bases matching TRBD2. CDR1 and CDR2 (germline): SEHNR, FQNEAQ (reference sequence). The CDR3 is 14 amino acids. J was trimmed by 2 bases and V by 5 bases; bases with no gene match: 3. This CDR3 is CASSPLAGAYEQYF. The CDR3 DNA sequence: TGTGCCAGCAGCCCGCTAGCGGGAGCCTACGAGCAGTACTTC.

The chain uses TRBV27 and TRBJ2-1; 14 bases are shared with TRBD2. CDR1 is MNHEY, CDR2 SMNVEV, per germline (reference sequence). The CDR3 contains 15 residues. The V and J ends lost 7 bases and 6 bases, in that order; junction bases with no gene match: 5. Written as DNA, the CDR3 is TGTGCCAGCACCTGGGGGACTAGCGGGAGCAATGAGCAGTTCTTC. It is translated as CASTWGTSGSNEQFF.

The rearrangement joins TRBV13 to TRBJ2-5; TRBD1 matches 12 bases. The CDR3 has 16 amino acids. The germline V gene encodes CDR1 PRHDT and CDR2 FYEKMQ (reference sequence). V was pared by 1 base and J by 11 bases, with 11 bases of the junction left unmatched. This chain's CDR3 is CASSLALGQGASEQYF. In nucleotides, the CDR3 is TGTGCCAGCAGCTTAGCCTTGGGACAGGGGGCTTCGGAGCAGTACTTC.

Only one count was recorded for this clone. The chain recombines TRBV11-2 with TRBJ2-1; TRBD2 matches at 16 bases. This CDR3 spans 14 amino acids. With V trimmed by 8 bases and J by 10 bases, 5 bases remained unmatched. Germline V gives CDR1 SGHAT, CDR2 FQNNGV. The CDR3 protein is CASGTSGGAKEQFF. CDR3 DNA sequence: TGTGCCAGCGGGACTAGCGGGGGGGCCAAAGAGCAGTTCTTC.

The V gene is TRBV29-1, the J gene TRBJ1-1; TRBD1 agrees at 9 bases. CDR3 size: 13 residues. J gave up 4 bases and V 1 base, and 1 base lay outside the gene matches. CDR1 is SQVTM and CDR2 is ANQGSEA in the germline V gene. The CDR3: CSVEATGGTEAFF. In DNA form, the CDR3 reads TGCAGCGTTGAAGCGACAGGGGGCACTGAAGCTTTCTTT.

The chain carries TRBV6-1 and TRBJ2-7; possibly TRBD1 for D (6 bases). The germline V gene has CDR1 MNHNS and CDR2 SASEGT. This CDR3 is 15 amino acids long. Trimming took 2 bases from V and 4 from J, leaving 15 bases between them. The CDR3 is CASSELQGTKYEQYF. The CDR3 DNA reads as TGTGCCAGCAGTGAATTACAGGGAACCAAGTACGAGCAGTACTTC.

V and J are TRBV5-1 and TRBJ1-4; 8 nucleotides align to TRBD1. Germline V gene data show CDR1 as SGHRS and CDR2 as YFSETQ. Trimming at V came to 3 bases and at J to 7 bases, leaving 23 bases not matched to a gene. This CDR3 contains 20 residues. CDR3 sequence reads: CASSSARQGSIKIEGEKLFF. In DNA form, the CDR3 reads TGCGCCAGCAGCTCGGCACGACAGGGGTCGATTAAGATCGAAGGTGAAAAACTGTTTTTT.

V and J are TRBV25-1 and TRBJ1-1; weak D call: TRBD1 (5 bases). From germline, CDR1 is MGHDK and CDR2 SYGVNS. This CDR3 contains 18 residues. The germline V and J ends were trimmed by 2 bases and 6 bases, with 25 bases remaining between them. CDR3 DNA: TGTGCCAGCAGTGAACGGGGGGGGATGCGGGCAGGGATGGCTGAAGCTTTCTTT. Its protein product is CASSERGGMRAGMAEAFF.

The V gene is TRBV5-6, the J gene TRBJ1-5, with 11 bases identical to TRBD1. CDR3 length equals 16 residues. V lost 3 bases to trimming and J lost 1 base; unmatched junction nucleotides: 3. The germline V gene encodes CDR1 SGHDT and CDR2 YYEEEE. The CDR3 spells CASSWTGGASNQPQHF. The CDR3 DNA reads as TGTGCCAGCAGCTGGACAGGGGGCGCGAGCAATCAGCCCCAGCATTTT.

The DNA of the CDR3 is TGTGCCAGCAGTTACTCGGGGACAACCTATGGCTACACCTTC. Translation gives CASSYSGTTYGYTF. J is TRBJ1-2 and V is TRBV6-5; the D gene is possibly TRBD1 (6 bases). Trimming cost V 0 bases and J 4 bases, with 9 bases left between them. The CDR3 consists of 14 residues. CDR1 is MNHEY and CDR2 is SVGAGI in the germline V gene.

For the CDR3, the DNA is TGTGCCAGCTCACCACCCGGGACAGGGGGAAACACCATATATTTT. Residues: CASSPPGTGGNTIYF. The V gene is TRBV18, the J gene TRBJ1-3, with 9 bases identical to TRBD1. The CDR3 spans 15 residues. CDR1 KGHSH and CDR2 LQKENI come from the germline V gene. Trimming took 0 bases from V and 4 from J; bases not matched to a gene: 1.

This clone occurred once. Other DNA sequences in this sample translate to the same CDR3. The chain has TRBV6-1 and TRBJ1-6, with 7 bases lining up with TRBD1. Looked up from germline, CDR1 is MNHNS and CDR2 is SASEGT. Trimming at V came to 2 bases and at J to 3 bases, leaving 1 base not matched to a gene. The CDR3 has 15 amino acids. The CDR3 here is CASSERDSYNSPLHF. Written as DNA, the CDR3 is TGTGCCAGCAGTGAAAGGGACAGCTATAATTCACCCCTCCACTTT.

With respect to this clone: This specimen includes other DNA sequences encoding the same CDR3. V gene TRBV5-1 combines with J gene TRBJ2-7; tentatively, D is TRBD2 (5 bases). Germline CDR1 and CDR2: SGHRS and YFSETQ. The CDR3 loop spans 13 amino acids. The V end lost 3 bases, the J end lost 0 bases, and 7 bases lay between the germline ends. The CDR3 nucleotides read TGCGCCAGCAGCTCCGACTACTCCTACGAGCAGTACTTC. Translation gives CASSSDYSYEQYF.

This chain connects TRBV4-2 to TRBJ1-1, with 7 bases identical to TRBD1. The CDR3 contains 14 residues. After removal of 2 bases from V and 6 bases from J, the junction contained 6 bases not matched to a gene. Germline CDR1 reads LGHNA; CDR2 reads YNFKEQ. For the CDR3, the DNA is TGTGCCAGCAGCCAATTACAGGGGCTTGCTGAAGCTTTCTTT. It codes for CASSQLQGLAEAFF.